This T cell receptor (beta chain) was found in a study of OX40 agonist ivuxolimab in advanced cancers. Context from the whole study: Ivuxolimab, which targeted the costimulatory receptor OX40 (CD134), was an agonistic, fully human IgG2 monoclonal antibody. Intravenous ivuxolimab was administered to patients every 2 weeks at six dose levels: 0.01, 0.1, 0.3, 1.5, 3 and 10 mg/kg. Of the roughly 50 dose-escalation patients, hepatocellular carcinoma was present in about 20, melanoma in approximately 15, renal cell carcinoma in 9 and head and neck cancer in 9. The dose-escalation cohort was approximately 83% male with a mean age of around 64 years, ranging from roughly 20 to 80. Patients were allowed to have had prior anti-PD-1, anti-PD-L1 or anti-CTLA-4 therapy, and around two fifths of the dose-escalation patients had been treated with checkpoint inhibitors. Partial responses were achieved by three dose-escalation patients, of whom one had hepatocellular carcinoma and two had cutaneous melanoma. Peripheral TCRbeta sequencing aimed to test whether ivuxolimab altered TCR sequence diversity and caused clonal T-cell expansion. The monotherapy dose-escalation portion (N ≈ 50 patients) of the phase I ivuxolimab trial is reported in the paper.

Patients with a history of autoimmune disease or receiving systemic immunosuppression were excluded from the trial. Peripheral blood for TCR sequencing was collected from all dose cohorts at baseline, on cycle 4 day 1, and on cycle 7 day 1. Samples came from an open-label, multicenter, first-in-human phase I dose-escalation trial of ivuxolimab. The trial enrolled adults with locally advanced or metastatic head and neck squamous cell, hepatocellular, melanoma or renal cell carcinoma. Before TCR sequencing, CD4+ T cells and CD8+ T cells were sorted from peripheral blood as separate populations. To sequence the TCRbeta CDR3 region, genomic DNA was isolated from the sorted cells. TCRbeta CDR3 regions were sequenced using the immunoSEQ Assay. TCRdb took over this immuneACCESS table, retaining in-frame rearrangements with V and J assigned. Such tables are incomplete; in checked studies, under half of the missing clones stem from an unresolved V gene, and the remainder is unexplained. The sample data list some 20,000 clones, and approximately 80% of these were observed just once. The ten largest clones add up to around half of the sample.

As to this clone: It has no known antigen specificity. No base quality values were provided; no much bigger clone lies one nucleotide off.

Points the paper makes about the study in general: In the 0.1-3.0 mg/kg groups, partial responders had among the lowest normalized peripheral clonal expansion, particularly in CD8+ T cells. After ivuxolimab, expanded clones were on average more numerous among CD8+ T cells than among CD4+ T cells. At doses from 0.1 to 3.0 mg/kg, clonal expansion was seen in both CD4+ and CD8+ blood T cells between baseline and week 6. Which antigens the clonally expanded peripheral T cells were specific for was not determined. Low levels of normalized T-cell clonal expansion were also seen in some patients who did not respond.

The germline V gene gives CDR1 as LGHNA and CDR2 as YNFKEQ. V lost 0 bases and J lost 6 bases, and the count of bases not matched to a germline gene is 6. Measured from the cysteine to the phenylalanine, the CDR3 is 15 residues long. Only CDR3 DNA is held: 45 bases, read in frame from base 1. Recombination joined TRBV4-2 with TRBJ2-3, and 7 junctional nucleotides match TRBD2. This TCR was sampled from an adult with an advanced solid tumor such as melanoma, head and neck, liver or kidney cancer. Material: CD4+ or CD8+ T cells sorted from blood, obtained in a trial of the OX40 agonist ivuxolimab. The CDR3 has the sequence CASSQEAGSADTQYF. The DNA sequence reads TGTGCCAGCAGCCAAGAAGCGGGGTCCGCGGATACGCAGTATTTT.